Listed below are T cell receptor beta chains from one sample, sequenced in a study of T cells in Graves' hyperthyroidism and ophthalmopathy. TCRdb redid the calling of the multiplex PCR reads with MiXCR, one entry per CDR3 protein. The data show approximately 530,000 distinct CDR3 sequences, just under 20% seen once. Sequencing was done on a sample of blood. Every receptor here comes from a man aged 35 to 55 with Graves' ophthalmopathy. Both conserved end residues are part of each CDR3. D genes are given only for firm matches. A row's size may be missing; if present it is once, few, many or a size class.

>many|TRBD1|TRBJ2-7|TRBV7-9
TGTGCCAGCAGCCCGAGGACAGGGGACGAGCAGTACTTC
CASSPRTGDEQYF
>-|-|TRBJ2-7|TRBV3-1
TGTGCCAGCAGCCTTAACAGGGTCTCCTCCTACGAGCAGTACTTC
CASSLNRVSSYEQYF
>many|-|TRBJ2-7|TRBV20-1
TGCAGTGCTAATGGGGACCTCTGGTCACGCGAGCAGTACTTC
CSANGDLWSREQYF
>many|-|TRBJ2-1|TRBV20-1
TGCAGTGCTAGGCAGGACAATGAGCAGTTCTTC
CSARQDNEQFF
>-|-|TRBJ1-1|TRBV7-9
TGTGCCAGCAGCTTAGAGGAAGGGGACACTGAAGCTTTCTTT
CASSLEEGDTEAFF
>many|-|TRBJ2-7|TRBV11-3
TGTGCCAGCAGCCCCACCGCCGGGCCGTCCTCGGGGGAGCAGTACTTC
CASSPTAGPSSGEQYF
>-|-|TRBJ2-7|TRBV20-1
TGCAGTGCTCACCGAACACGATACGAGCAGTACTTC
CSAHRTRYEQYF
>-|TRBD2|TRBJ2-1|TRBV5-1
TGCGCCAGCAGCTTGGTAGCGGGAGTTCAAAATGAGCAGTTCTTC
CASSLVAGVQNEQFF
>-|TRBD2|TRBJ2-7|TRBV18
TGTGCCAGCTCAACGACCCCTTTAGCGGGCGACGAGCAGTACTTC
CASSTTPLAGDEQYF
>-|-|TRBJ1-1|TRBV6-2/TRBV6-3
TGTGCCAGCAGCCGCCCTATGAGGGCTGAAGCTTTCTTT
CASSRPMRAEAFF
>-|TRBD2|TRBJ2-2|TRBV3-1
TGTGCCAGCAGGCCCCGGGGGACTAGCGGAACCGGGGAGCTGTTTTTT
CASRPRGTSGTGELFF
>many|TRBD2|TRBJ2-2|TRBV9
TGTGCCAGCAGCGACAGAGGGAGGGGCGGGGAGCTGTTTTTT
CASSDRGRGGELFF
>-|-|TRBJ2-7|TRBV6-1
TGTGCCAGCAGTCGGTTGCTTTACGAGCAGTACTTC
CASSRLLYEQYF
>many|-|TRBJ1-2|TRBV20-1
TGCAGTGCACTCCTTCCAGCTAACTATGGCTACACCTTC
CSALLPANYGYTF